Listed below are T cell receptor beta chains from one sample, sequenced in a study of blood T cell repertoires in COVID-19. Generated by immunoSEQ multiplex PCR, the TCRdb table keeps only in-frame clones and is missing some. The sample lists some 200,000 clones, over 75% occurring once. Sequenced input: peripheral blood. The receptor source for this set is a man aged 50-60 years with acute or convalescent COVID-19. Both conserved end residues are part of each CDR3. The D gene is left open where the match is weak. Rows may omit the clone size; those that give it use once, few, many or a size class.

j_gene: TRBJ2-3; d_gene: TRBD1; v_gene: TRBV5-1; abundance: NA; CDR3nt: TGCGCCAGCACCCTTGGACAGGGGGCTTTGGATACGCAGTATTTT; CDR3aa: CASTLGQGALDTQYF
j_gene: TRBJ2-3; d_gene: TRBD2; v_gene: TRBV18; abundance: NA; CDR3nt: TGTGCCAGCTCATCCGAAGCGGGGGGCACAGATACGCAGTATTTT; CDR3aa: CASSSEAGGTDTQYF
j_gene: TRBJ1-2; d_gene: TRBD1; v_gene: TRBV6-5; abundance: NA; CDR3nt: TGTGCCAGCAGCGACAGGGAAAATAACTATGGCTACACCTTC; CDR3aa: CASSDRENNYGYTF
j_gene: TRBJ1-4; d_gene: NA; v_gene: TRBV20-1; abundance: NA; CDR3nt: TGCAGTGCTAGTTCACCTTCGGTTGCAACTAATGAAAAACTGTTTTTT; CDR3aa: CSASSPSVATNEKLFF
j_gene: TRBJ2-3; d_gene: NA; v_gene: TRBV6-2/TRBV6-3; abundance: once; CDR3nt: TGTGCCAGCAGTGATGTACAGGGAACGGATACGCAGTATTTT; CDR3aa: CASSDVQGTDTQYF
j_gene: TRBJ1-1; d_gene: TRBD1; v_gene: TRBV10-3; abundance: NA; CDR3nt: TGTGCCATCACCCCGGGACAGGGGAACACTGAAGCTTTCTTT; CDR3aa: CAITPGQGNTEAFF
j_gene: TRBJ2-7; d_gene: TRBD1; v_gene: TRBV10-2; abundance: NA; CDR3nt: TGCGCCAGCACCAGAACAGGGGGCGGCGACGAGCAGTACTTC; CDR3aa: CASTRTGGGDEQYF
j_gene: TRBJ2-1; d_gene: TRBD1; v_gene: TRBV5-1; abundance: NA; CDR3nt: TGCGCCAGCAGACCCGGGACAGGGTCGGAGGAGCAGTTCTTC; CDR3aa: CASRPGTGSEEQFF
j_gene: TRBJ2-5; d_gene: TRBD1; v_gene: TRBV7-9; abundance: NA; CDR3nt: TGTGCCAGCAGATCCCCAGGGGGATATCAAGAGACCCAGTACTTC; CDR3aa: CASRSPGGYQETQYF
j_gene: TRBJ2-1; d_gene: NA; v_gene: TRBV9; abundance: NA; CDR3nt: TGTGCCAGCAGCGTAAATACGGGAGCAACCTACAATGAGCAGTTCTTC; CDR3aa: CASSVNTGATYNEQFF
j_gene: TRBJ2-5; d_gene: TRBD2; v_gene: TRBV10-2; abundance: NA; CDR3nt: TGCGCCAGCAGTGATCCTCTAGCGGGGGGCCCCGTGGCTCTACCGACCCAGTACTTC; CDR3aa: CASSDPLAGGPVALPTQYF
j_gene: TRBJ2-2; d_gene: TRBD2; v_gene: TRBV7-2; abundance: NA; CDR3nt: TGTGCCAGCAGCCCGGTGGGCGGGAGAAGGACCGGGGAGCTGTTTTTT; CDR3aa: CASSPVGGRRTGELFF
j_gene: TRBJ2-1; d_gene: TRBD2; v_gene: TRBV30; abundance: NA; CDR3nt: TGTGCCTGGACGGGGGGGGGTGAGCAGTTCTTC; CDR3aa: CAWTGGGEQFF
j_gene: TRBJ1-5; d_gene: TRBD1; v_gene: TRBV19; abundance: NA; CDR3nt: TGTGCCAGTAGTGCACCGGGACAGGGGTTCAATAGCAATCAGCCCCAGCATTTT; CDR3aa: CASSAPGQGFNSNQPQHF
j_gene: TRBJ1-1; d_gene: NA; v_gene: TRBV27; abundance: few; CDR3nt: TGTGCCAGCAGTTTATCCGCAGGGCTGAAAACTGAAGCTTTCTTT; CDR3aa: CASSLSAGLKTEAFF
j_gene: TRBJ1-4; d_gene: NA; v_gene: TRBV3-1/TRBV3-2; abundance: NA; CDR3nt: TGTGCCAGCACCTTAGGCCAGAAGGAGGAAAAACTGTTTTTT; CDR3aa: CASTLGQKEEKLFF
j_gene: TRBJ1-1; d_gene: NA; v_gene: TRBV5-1; abundance: NA; CDR3nt: TGCGCCAGCAGCTTGGGTTGGCCCTTCCACACTGAAGCTTTCTTT; CDR3aa: CASSLGWPFHTEAFF
j_gene: TRBJ2-3; d_gene: NA; v_gene: TRBV5-1; abundance: NA; CDR3nt: TGCGCCAGCAGGGTGGGGCTTTCGCAGTATTTT; CDR3aa: CASRVGLSQYF
j_gene: TRBJ2-3; d_gene: NA; v_gene: TRBV19; abundance: NA; CDR3nt: TGTGCCAGTAGTATAGTGAGACAGAGTGTCACAGATACGCAGTATTTT; CDR3aa: CASSIVRQSVTDTQYF
j_gene: TRBJ2-5; d_gene: NA; v_gene: TRBV7-9; abundance: once; CDR3nt: TGTGCCAGCAGCTCAGAGGAAAAAGAGACCCAGTACTTC; CDR3aa: CASSSEEKETQYF
j_gene: TRBJ2-1; d_gene: TRBD2; v_gene: TRBV5-1; abundance: once; CDR3nt: TGCGCCAGCAGCTTGGAGACTAGCGGGAGTAGCAATGAGCAGTTCTTC; CDR3aa: CASSLETSGSSNEQFF
j_gene: TRBJ1-1; d_gene: NA; v_gene: TRBV7-3; abundance: NA; CDR3nt: TGTGCCAGCAGCGCAGGTGACACTGAAGCTTTCTTT; CDR3aa: CASSAGDTEAFF
j_gene: TRBJ2-3; d_gene: TRBD1; v_gene: TRBV19; abundance: NA; CDR3nt: TGTGCCAGTAGAGAGACAGGGCCTAGCACAGATACGCAGTATTTT; CDR3aa: CASRETGPSTDTQYF